Listed here are 15 T cell receptor beta chains from one sample, sequenced in a study of CD8 T cells in Susac syndrome. Random hexamers primed reverse transcription of roughly 0.45 to 1 ug RNA. TCRdb processed the immunoSEQ multiplex PCR reads anew with MiXCR; each CDR3 protein has one entry. The sample carries tens of thousands of distinct CDR3 sequences, 85% to 95% recorded once. Sequenced sample: CD8+ T cells from PBMCs. Receptors originate from a human donor with Susac syndrome.

The chain has TRBV5-6 and TRBJ2-5; TRBD1 aligns across 7 bases. There are 15 residues in the CDR3. Germline CDR1 is SGHDT and CDR2 is YYEEEE. With 3 bases clipped from V and 3 bases from J, the junction kept 8 bases outside the gene matches. CDR3 sequence: CASSSGTEKKETQYF. For the CDR3, the DNA is TGTGCCAGCAGCTCCGGGACAGAGAAGAAAGAGACCCAGTACTTC. The full variable domain, its missing parts supplied by reference TRBV5-6 and TRBJ2-5, is DAGVTQSPTHLIKTRGQQVTLRCSPKSGHDTVSWYQQALGQGPQFIFQYYEEEERQRGNFPDRFSGHQFPNYSSELNVNALLLGDSALYLCASSSGTEKKETQYFGPGTRLLVL.

The rearrangement links TRBV6-1 to TRBJ2-2; 13 bases agree with TRBD2. The V gene's germline CDR1 is MNHNS and CDR2 SASEGT. V gave up 3 bases and J gave up 5 bases; unmatched junction bases: 6. This CDR3 has 17 residues. DNA of the CDR3: TGTGCCAGCAGTGACCTAAGGACTAGCGGGAGTACCGGGGAGCTGTTTTTT. This gives the protein CASSDLRTSGSTGELFF.

V gene TRBV5-4 combines with J gene TRBJ1-2, with a possible D match to TRBD1 (6 bases). The CDR3 has 16 amino acids. The germline V gene has CDR1 SGHNT and CDR2 YYREEE (reference sequence). Trimming pared 0 bases from V and 3 bases from J, leaving 15 bases between. CDR3 DNA sequence: TGTGCCAGCAGCTTGGCTGACAGGCTCTATGACTATGGCTACACCTTC. This codes for CASSLADRLYDYGYTF.

The genes are TRBV7-9 and TRBJ2-7, with D maybe TRBD2 (7 bases). The CDR3 length is 13 residues. Germline V lookup: CDR1 SEHNR, CDR2 FQNEAQ (reference sequence). V lost 7 bases, J lost 4 bases, and 14 bases lay in between. This CDR3 reads CASNFGGQYEQYF. Written as DNA, the CDR3 is TGTGCCAGCAACTTCGGGGGGCAGTACGAGCAGTACTTC.

The chain links TRBV27 to TRBJ2-1, with D possibly being TRBD2 (5 bases). Germline V gene sequence: CDR1 MNHEY, CDR2 SMNVEV (reference sequence). Between the trimmed V and J ends, which lost 8 bases and 2 bases, there was a span of 16 bases. The CDR3 covers 15 residues. The CDR3 here is CASHKEATPYNEQFF. The CDR3 bases are TGTGCCAGCCATAAGGAGGCCACCCCCTACAATGAGCAGTTCTTC.

The V and J genes are TRBV6-2 or TRBV6-3 and TRBJ2-1; possible D gene TRBD2, 5 bases. Germline V lookup: CDR1 MNHEY, CDR2 SVGEGT. This CDR3 has 16 amino acids. V dropped 0 bases and J dropped 3 bases, with 12 bases sitting between them. For the CDR3, the DNA is TGTGCCAGCAGTTACTCGATCGTTAGCGTCTACAATGAGCAGTTCTTC. Its translation: CASSYSIVSVYNEQFF.

This clonotype was observed once. The rearrangement uses TRBV2 and TRBJ2-1; the match to TRBD2 covers 11 bases. Trimming at V came to 8 bases and at J to 4 bases, leaving 1 base not matched to a gene. The CDR3 is 13 amino acids. CDR1 is SNHLY, CDR2 FYNNEI, per germline. The CDR3: CASGTSGYNEQFF. The DNA for the CDR3 is TGTGCCAGCGGGACTAGCGGTTACAATGAGCAGTTCTTC.

This clonotype was found once. The genes are TRBV4-3 and TRBJ2-5, with D possibly matching TRBD2 (5 bases). The CDR3 is 15 amino acids. Germline lookup yields CDR1 LGHNA and CDR2 YSLEER. The germline V and J ends were trimmed by 5 bases and 1 base, with 14 bases remaining between them. The CDR3 sequence is CASSSSTRRQETQYF. CDR3 in DNA: TGCGCCAGCAGCTCTAGCACACGCCGCCAAGAGACCCAGTACTTC.

This chain connects TRBV12-3 or TRBV12-4 to TRBJ2-1, with no clear D. The ends were cut back, 9 bases at V and 4 bases at J, with 10 bases in the middle. This CDR3 has 12 residues. In DNA form, the CDR3 reads TGTGCCAGTGCGGCCTTTTACAATGAGCAGTTCTTC. The encoded protein is CASAAFYNEQFF.

The V call is TRBV13, the J call TRBJ2-2; the match to TRBD1 covers 9 bases. This CDR3 region has 18 residues. J gave up 1 base and V 2 bases, and 8 bases lay outside the gene matches. Per germline, CDR1 PRHDT and CDR2 FYEKMQ (reference sequence). CDR3 DNA: TGTGCCAGCAGCTTAACACATTGGGACAGGGAGAACACCGGGGAGCTGTTTTTT. Its translation is CASSLTHWDRENTGELFF.

This clonotype was seen only once. The chain uses TRBV4-1 and TRBJ2-1; unclear D gene. CDR1 and CDR2 from the germline V gene are MGHRA and YSYEKL. This CDR3 region has 19 residues. V gave up 0 bases and J gave up 1 base, with 19 bases separating them. CDR3 amino acids: CASSQDFAVSVGSYNEQFF. Written as DNA, the CDR3 is TGCGCCAGCAGCCAAGATTTTGCAGTAAGTGTTGGTTCCTACAATGAGCAGTTCTTC.

The V and J genes are TRBV21-1 and TRBJ2-2; the listed D gene, TRBD2, was not tested against the DNA. TRBV21-1 is labeled a pseudogene. This CDR3 contains 17 residues. The CDR3 reads CASSKGRAAANTGELFF. As DNA, the CDR3 is TGTGCCAGCAGCAAAGGGCGAGCGGCGGCGAACACCGGGGAGCTGTTTTTT.

The V and J genes are TRBV24-1 and TRBJ2-5; either TRBD1 or TRBD2 may fit D (5 bases each). Germline-derived CDR1 and CDR2 are KGHDR and SFDVKD. V was pared by 4 bases and J by 1 base, with 12 bases between. There are 15 residues in the CDR3. CDR3: CATSDLTGAQETQYF. The CDR3 nucleotides read TGTGCCACCAGTGACCTCACCGGGGCCCAAGAGACCCAGTACTTC.

The chain uses TRBV11-2 and TRBJ2-1; 7 nucleotides agree with TRBD2. Germline V CDR1 and CDR2: SGHAT, FQNNGV. J gave up 0 bases and V 0 bases, and 2 bases lay outside the gene matches. This CDR3 contains 16 residues. The CDR3 region has the DNA TGTGCCAGCAGCTTAGAAGGCGGGAGCTCCTACAATGAGCAGTTCTTC. Amino acids: CASSLEGGSSYNEQFF.

The chain joins TRBV29-1 to TRBJ2-7; D perhaps matches TRBD1 (7 bases). The CDR3 covers 14 residues. In germline, CDR1 is SQVTM, CDR2 ANQGSEA. Trimming took off 3 bases at V and 1 base at J, with 13 bases between the two ends. CDR3 bases: TGCAGCGTTGACGGGGGACAGACATCCTACGAGCAGTACTTC. This codes for CSVDGGQTSYEQYF.